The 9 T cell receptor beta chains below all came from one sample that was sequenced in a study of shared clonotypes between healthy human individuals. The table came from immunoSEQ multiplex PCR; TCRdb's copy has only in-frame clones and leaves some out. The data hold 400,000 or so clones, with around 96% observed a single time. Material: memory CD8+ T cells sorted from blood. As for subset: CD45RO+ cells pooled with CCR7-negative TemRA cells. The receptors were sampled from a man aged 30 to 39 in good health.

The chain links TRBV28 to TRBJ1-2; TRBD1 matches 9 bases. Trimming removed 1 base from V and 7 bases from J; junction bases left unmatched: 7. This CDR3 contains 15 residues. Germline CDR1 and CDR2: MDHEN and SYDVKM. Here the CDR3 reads CASSLLLQGALGYTF. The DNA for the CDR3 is TGTGCCAGCAGTTTATTGTTACAGGGGGCGCTTGGCTACACCTTC.

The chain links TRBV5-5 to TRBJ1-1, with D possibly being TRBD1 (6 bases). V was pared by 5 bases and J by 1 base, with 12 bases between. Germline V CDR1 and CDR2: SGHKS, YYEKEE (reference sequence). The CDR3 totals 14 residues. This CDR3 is CASRDGGRNTEAFF. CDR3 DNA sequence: TGTGCCAGCAGAGACGGGGGCAGGAACACTGAAGCTTTCTTT.

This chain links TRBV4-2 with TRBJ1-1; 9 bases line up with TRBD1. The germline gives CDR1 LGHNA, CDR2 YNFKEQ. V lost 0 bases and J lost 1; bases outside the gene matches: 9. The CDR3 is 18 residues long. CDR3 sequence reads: CASSQDGHRGRGNTEAFF. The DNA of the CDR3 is TGTGCCAGCAGCCAAGATGGCCACAGGGGGCGAGGGAACACTGAAGCTTTCTTT.

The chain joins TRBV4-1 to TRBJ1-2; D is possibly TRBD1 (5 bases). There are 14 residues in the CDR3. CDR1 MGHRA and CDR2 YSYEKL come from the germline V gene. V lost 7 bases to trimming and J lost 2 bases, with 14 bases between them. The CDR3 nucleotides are TGCGCCAGCATGAAGGGGCAGCTCAACTATGGCTACACCTTC. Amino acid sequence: CASMKGQLNYGYTF.

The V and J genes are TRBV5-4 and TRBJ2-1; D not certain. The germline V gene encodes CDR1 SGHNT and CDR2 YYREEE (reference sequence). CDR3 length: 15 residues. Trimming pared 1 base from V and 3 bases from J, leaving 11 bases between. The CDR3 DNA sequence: TGTGCCAGCAGCTTGTCCCCGCCAGGCTACAATGAGCAGTTCTTC. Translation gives CASSLSPPGYNEQFF. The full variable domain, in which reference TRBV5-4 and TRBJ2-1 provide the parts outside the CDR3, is ETGVTQSPTHLIKTRGQQVTLRCSSQSGHNTVSWYQQALGQGPQFIFQYYREEENGRGNFPPRFSGLQFPNYSSELNVNALELDDSALYLCASSLSPPGYNEQFFGPGTRLTVL.

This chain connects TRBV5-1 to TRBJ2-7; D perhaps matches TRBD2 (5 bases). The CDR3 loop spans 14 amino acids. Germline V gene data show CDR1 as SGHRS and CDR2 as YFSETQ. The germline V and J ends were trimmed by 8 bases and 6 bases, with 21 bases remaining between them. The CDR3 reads CASSLGLVKAEQYF. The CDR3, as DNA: TGCGCCAGTAGCCTTGGACTTGTTAAGGCCGAGCAGTACTTC.

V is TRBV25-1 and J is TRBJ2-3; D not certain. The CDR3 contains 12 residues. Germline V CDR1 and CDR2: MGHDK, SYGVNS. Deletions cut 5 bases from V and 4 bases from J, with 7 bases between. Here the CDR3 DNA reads TGTGCCAGCAGTTTGTCGTCAGATACGCAGTATTTT. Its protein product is CASSLSSDTQYF. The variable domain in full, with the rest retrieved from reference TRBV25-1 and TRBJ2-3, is EADIYQTPRYLVIGTGKKITLECSQTMGHDKMYWYQQDPGMELHLIHYSYGVNSTEKGDLSSESTVSRIRTEHFPLTLESARPSHTSQYLCASSLSSDTQYFGPGTRLTVL.

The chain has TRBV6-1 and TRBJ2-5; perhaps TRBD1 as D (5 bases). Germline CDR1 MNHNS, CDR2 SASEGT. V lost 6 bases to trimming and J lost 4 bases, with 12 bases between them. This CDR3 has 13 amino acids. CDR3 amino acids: CASRETVRETQYF. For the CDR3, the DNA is TGTGCCAGCAGGGAGACAGTAAGAGAGACCCAGTACTTC.

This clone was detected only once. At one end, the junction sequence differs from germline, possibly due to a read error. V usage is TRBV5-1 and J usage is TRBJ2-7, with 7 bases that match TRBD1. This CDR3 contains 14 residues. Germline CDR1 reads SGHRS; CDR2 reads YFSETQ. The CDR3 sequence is CASSLAVSVGQANF. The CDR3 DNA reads TGCGCCAGCAGCTTGGCCGTCTCCGTAGGACAGGCCAACTTC.